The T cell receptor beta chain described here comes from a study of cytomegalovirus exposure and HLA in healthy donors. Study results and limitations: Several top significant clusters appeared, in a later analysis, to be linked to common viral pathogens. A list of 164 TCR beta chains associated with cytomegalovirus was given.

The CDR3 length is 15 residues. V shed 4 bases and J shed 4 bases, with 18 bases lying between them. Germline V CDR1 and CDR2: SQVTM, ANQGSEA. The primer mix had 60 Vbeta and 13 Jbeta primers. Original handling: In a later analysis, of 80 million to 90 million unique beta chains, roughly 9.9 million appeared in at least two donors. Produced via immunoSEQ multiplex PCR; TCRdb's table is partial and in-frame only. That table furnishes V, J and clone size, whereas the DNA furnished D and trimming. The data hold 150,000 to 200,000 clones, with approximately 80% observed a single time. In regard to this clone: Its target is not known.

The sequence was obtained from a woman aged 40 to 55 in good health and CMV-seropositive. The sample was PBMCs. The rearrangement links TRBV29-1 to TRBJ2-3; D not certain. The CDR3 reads CSVVYGNRHADTQYF. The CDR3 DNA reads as TGCAGCGTTGTATACGGTAATAGACACGCAGATACGCAGTATTTT.